These 24 T cell receptor beta chains share one sample of origin, sequenced in a study of read filtering for tumor transcriptome and immune sequencing. This library used approximately 390 ng RNA and molecular barcoded adaptors spanning alpha/delta and beta/gamma chains. TCRdb called the reads again in MiXCR, with one record for every CDR3 protein. This sample has approximately 90,000 distinct CDR3 sequences, with about a fifth found just once. Sequencing was carried out using a population of CD138-negative cells sorted from bone marrow. The receptors were gathered from a donor aged 40 or older with multiple myeloma.

This clonotype was seen ten or more times. The rearrangement joins TRBV12-3 or TRBV12-4 to TRBJ1-2; 9 nucleotides agree with TRBD1. The CDR3 spans 14 residues. The trim removed 5 bases at V and 4 bases at J, leaving 5 bases unmatched. The CDR3 DNA reads TGTGCCAGCAGTCCTACAGGGGGCGGCTATGGCTACACCTTC. Its translation is CASSPTGGGYGYTF.

This clonotype was recorded a few times. The J gene is TRBJ1-1, the V gene TRBV7-8; unclear D gene. The germline V gene encodes CDR1 SGHVS and CDR2 FQNEAQ. This CDR3 spans 13 amino acids. The V and J ends lost 5 bases and 0 bases respectively, with 7 bases between them. CDR3 nucleotides: TGTGCCAGCAGCCGCGCAGTGAACACTGAAGCTTTCTTT. This gives the protein CASSRAVNTEAFF.

This clonotype came up many times. V and J are TRBV5-1 and TRBJ2-1; 7 positions agree with TRBD1. J lost 6 bases, V lost 7 bases, and 7 bases had no gene match. In germline, CDR1 is SGHRS, CDR2 YFSETQ. This CDR3 comprises 13 residues. CDR3 residues: CASGDRARNEQFF. CDR3 bases: TGCGCCAGCGGAGACAGGGCGCGCAATGAGCAGTTCTTC.

This clonotype was found many times. The chain recombines TRBV7-2 with TRBJ2-3, with TRBD2 matching over 10 bases. CDR3 length: 16 residues. The J segment lost 9 bases and the V segment lost 5 bases, leaving 14 bases of the junction unmatched. Germline V lookup: CDR1 SGHTA, CDR2 FQGNSA. This chain's CDR3 is CASSHTSGAYLGTQYF. CDR3 sequence (DNA): TGTGCCAGCAGCCACACTAGCGGGGCCTACCTCGGGACGCAGTATTTT. Variable domain in full (rest from reference TRBV7-2 and TRBJ2-3): GAGVSQSPSNKVTEKGKDVELRCDPISGHTALYWYRQSLGQGLEFLIYFQGNSAPDKSGLPSDRFSAERTGGSVSTLTIQRTQQEDSAVYLCASSHTSGAYLGTQYFGPGTRLTVL.

In this sample, this clonotype turned up many times. This sequence joins TRBV5-6 and TRBJ2-7, with 10 bases aligning to TRBD1. Germline trimming cut 3 bases from V and 6 bases from J; bases unmatched to any gene: 3. CDR3 size: 13 residues. Germline loops: CDR1 SGHDT, CDR2 YYEEEE. The chain's CDR3 is CASSWGDRGEQYF. CDR3 DNA: TGTGCCAGCAGCTGGGGGGACAGGGGCGAGCAGTACTTC.

Ten or more counts support this clonotype. CDR3 in amino acids: CASSGVGGQTSSYNEQFF. CDR3 nucleotide sequence: TGCGCCAGCAGCGGGGTAGGGGGACAGACGAGCTCCTACAATGAGCAGTTCTTC. The chain employs TRBV5-1 and TRBJ2-1; 7 bases match TRBD1. J was trimmed by 0 bases and V by 4 bases; bases with no gene match: 13. The V gene's germline CDR1 is SGHRS and CDR2 YFSETQ. CDR3 length equals 18 residues.

Details on this clonotype: This could be a read error, since a much larger clone is one nucleotide away. The V and J genes are TRBV20-1 and TRBJ2-3; 7 nucleotides match TRBD2. The trim removed 5 bases at V and 2 bases at J, leaving 4 bases unmatched. The CDR3 has 13 residues. CDR1 is DFQATT, CDR2 SNEGSKA, per germline (reference sequence). CDR3 in DNA: TGCAGTGCTGTCAGCGGGGACACAGATACGCAGTATTTT. Translating gives CSAVSGDTDTQYF.

On this clonotype itself: The missing conserved phenylalanine or tryptophan at the end of this CDR3 makes a read error likely. V usage is TRBV30 and J usage is TRBJ1-4; 7 bases match TRBD1. This CDR3 spans 15 amino acids. Germline V gene lookup returns CDR1 GTSNPN and CDR2 SVGIG (reference sequence). Trimming removed 2 bases from V and 6 bases from J; junction bases left unmatched: 9. The CDR3 region has the DNA TGTGCCTGGAGTCATAGGGGGCGAGGGGATGAAAAACTGTTTATT. It yields the protein CAWSHRGRGDEKLFI.

This clonotype was counted a few times. It may be a read error: a sequence one base away is much more abundant. The chain joins TRBV19 to TRBJ2-2; 8 bases fit TRBD2. The trim removed 5 bases at V and 6 bases at J, leaving 8 bases unmatched. CDR1 is LNHDA, CDR2 SQIVND, per germline (reference sequence). The CDR3 covers 15 residues. CDR3 in DNA: TGTGCCAGTAGTTCCGGGGGGGCCGGGGCCGGGGAGCTGTTTTTT. Residues: CASSSGGAGAGELFF.

Many counts were recorded for this clonotype. The V call is TRBV7-9, the J call TRBJ1-6, with D possibly matching TRBD1 (5 bases). CDR3 size: 15 residues. Germline CDR1 reads SEHNR; CDR2 reads FQNEAQ (reference sequence). V was pared by 8 bases and J by 3 bases, with 14 bases between. The CDR3 protein is CASSRTNDYNSPLHF. CDR3 in DNA: TGTGCCAGCTCCCGGACAAATGACTATAATTCACCCCTCCACTTT.

This clonotype has a handful of counts. The V and J genes are TRBV6-1 and TRBJ1-6; D is undetermined. CDR3 length equals 15 residues. Germline CDR1 is MNHNS and CDR2 is SASEGT. V was pared by 8 bases and J by 0 bases, with 11 bases between. The CDR3 protein is CASEEESSYNSPLHF. In DNA form, the CDR3 reads TGTGCCAGCGAAGAGGAGAGCTCCTATAATTCACCCCTCCACTTT.

By sample share, this clonotype is medium-sized (0.01 to 0.1%). The chain couples TRBV29-1 to TRBJ2-1; 9 bases line up with TRBD1. CDR1 is SQVTM and CDR2 is ANQGSEA in the germline V gene. The CDR3 totals 15 residues. After removal of 5 bases from V and 3 bases from J, the junction contained 8 bases not matched to a gene. As DNA, the CDR3 is TGCAGCGTTCCCTCACAGGGGGCGGTCTACAATGAGCAGTTCTTC. It encodes CSVPSQGAVYNEQFF.

Turning to this clonotype: A much larger clone is a single base away; this may be a read error. This sequence joins TRBV28 and TRBJ1-2, with TRBD1 as a possible D gene (6 bases). CDR3 length equals 14 residues. The germline CDR1 and CDR2 sequences are MDHEN and SYDVKM. Trimming shortened V by 8 bases and J by 3 bases, and 16 bases separated the two germline ends. The CDR3 region has the DNA TGTGCCAGCTTCGGGTACGACAGGCACTATGGCTACACCTTC. It specifies CASFGYDRHYGYTF.

To note about this clonotype: A read error may account for a junction end that differs from germline. The rearrangement links TRBV7-3 to TRBJ2-7; D not resolved. CDR1 and CDR2 from the germline V gene are SGHTA and FQGTGA. This CDR3 has 15 amino acids. In nucleotides, the CDR3 is TGTGCCAGCAGCTTAGGAATGGGATCGCCGTACGAGCGGTACTTC. Translated: CASSLGMGSPYERYF. Together with reference TRBV7-3 and TRBJ2-7, the CDR3 gives the full variable domain: GAGVSQTPSNKVTEKGKYVELRCDPISGHTALYWYRQSLGQGPEFLIYFQGTGAADDSGLPNDRFFAVRPEGSVSTLKIQRTERGDSAVYLCASSLGMGSPYERYFGPGTRLTVT.

To note about this clonotype: This may be a read error, as it is one base from a much larger clone. This chain uses TRBV7-3 with TRBJ1-1, with D unresolved. In germline, CDR1 is SGHTA, CDR2 FQGTGA. CDR3 size: 15 residues. Written as DNA, the CDR3 is TGTGACAGCAGCTTAAACCGCCTCATGAACACTGAAGCTTTCTTT. It is translated as CDSSLNRLMNTEAFF.

Concerning this clonotype: A junction end diverges from the germline sequence, so it may reflect a read error. V usage is TRBV9 and J usage is TRBJ2-7; D is perhaps TRBD1 (6 bases). The germline gives CDR1 SGDLS, CDR2 YYNGEE. CDR3 size: 13 residues. This CDR3 reads CVSSAGVRGEQYF. The CDR3 bases are TGTGTCAGCAGCGCAGGGGTAAGGGGCGAGCAGTACTTC.

This clonotype was counted ten times or more. The V gene is TRBV15, the J gene TRBJ1-2; D perhaps matches TRBD1 (6 bases). The CDR3 contains 12 residues. The germline gives CDR1 LNHNV, CDR2 YYDKDF (reference sequence). V lost 1 base, J lost 8 bases, and 8 bases lay in between. The CDR3 DNA reads as TGTGCCACCAGCAGAGGGGGGCAGGGCTACACCTTC. Translation: CATSRGGQGYTF.

The CDR3 reads CASSLGGKGGTQYF. The CDR3 DNA reads as TGTGCCAGCAGCCTAGGGGGGAAAGGGGGGACCCAGTACTTC. The chain combines TRBV7-8 with TRBJ2-5, with D possibly called TRBD1 or TRBD2 (6 bases each). The length of the CDR3 is 14 residues. Deletions cut 5 bases from V and 7 bases from J, with 17 bases between. In germline, CDR1 is SGHVS, CDR2 FQNEAQ.

A note on this clonotype: Germline is not matched at one junction end, which may reflect a read error. The V gene is TRBV6-1, the J gene TRBJ2-1; TRBD1 matches at 9 bases. This CDR3 is built from 14 residues. Germline values: CDR1 MNHNS, CDR2 SASEGT. The CDR3 nucleotides are TGTGCCAGCGGGCCACAGGGGGCGCGAAATGGGCAGTTCTTC. Translation gives CASGPQGARNGQFF.

This clonotype was counted many times. J is TRBJ2-7 and V is TRBV5-1, with 10 bases lining up with TRBD1. This CDR3 has 16 residues. Germline V lookup: CDR1 SGHRS, CDR2 YFSETQ. V trimming: 4 bases; J trimming: 3 bases; junction bases outside the gene matches: 10. The CDR3 coding sequence is TGCGCCAGCAGCCACAGCGGCGGGACAGGGGTCTACGAGCAGTACTTC. Protein sequence: CASSHSGGTGVYEQYF.

This clonotype was counted many times. The junction departs from germline at one end; a sequencing error may be responsible. The genes are TRBV29-1 and TRBJ2-5; unclear D gene. The CDR3 sequence is 10 residues long. CDR1 is SQVTM, CDR2 ANQGSEA, per germline. DNA of the CDR3: TGCAGCGTTGACCACGAGACCCAGTACTTC. Its translation: CSVDHETQYF.

Many counts were recorded for this clonotype. The chain has TRBV11-2 and TRBJ2-7, with 9 nucleotides matching TRBD1. Trimming took 3 bases from V and 11 from J; bases not matched to a gene: 2. Germline CDR1 and CDR2: SGHAT and FQNNGV. This CDR3 has 11 amino acids. CDR3: CASSFGTGKYF. CDR3 in DNA: TGTGCCAGCAGCTTCGGGACAGGGAAGTACTTC.

On this clonotype: Given a much more abundant clone one base away, this may be a read error. The chain recombines TRBV10-2 with TRBJ1-5, with a weak D call TRBD1 (5 bases). Germline CDR1 reads WSHSY; CDR2 reads SAAADI. V was clipped by 9 bases and J by 7 bases, with 16 bases between them. This CDR3 region has 13 residues. CDR3: CARRDSRIQPQHF. The CDR3 bases are TGCGCCAGGCGCGACAGTCGGATCCAGCCCCAGCATTTT.

Regarding this clonotype: This could be a read error, since a much larger clone is one nucleotide away. CDR3 nucleotides: TGTGCCAGCAGCTTTGGGGCCGCGAACACTGAAGCTTTCTTT. This gives the protein CASSFGAANTEAFF. The J gene is TRBJ1-1, the V gene TRBV7-3; tentatively, D is TRBD1 (5 bases). Germline CDR1 reads SGHTA; CDR2 reads FQGTGA. With 3 bases removed from V and 1 base from J, the gap between germline ends came to 9 bases. The CDR3 extends over 14 amino acids.